The present T cell receptor beta chain was sequenced within a study of identical twins. Findings of the study overall: Modeled out-of-frame TCR alpha sharing in monozygotic twins fell below observed levels. Findings depended on cross-sectional statistics rather than tracking the same donors. Reduced insertions were recorded for abundant cord blood beta clonotypes, with no such pattern in memory repertoires.

To note about this clonotype: Its antigen is currently unknown.

Carrying unique molecular identifiers, the cDNA also gained a universal primer site through template switching. TCRdb passed the 5' RACE reads through MiXCR, listing each CDR3 protein once. The table shows 500,000 to 650,000 distinct CDR3 sequences, with about a fifth occurring only once. The same sample was also studied in work on yellow fever vaccine responses in identical twins.

This clonotype was obtained from a young woman in good health. Sample: CD4+ T cells sorted from blood.

The CDR3 region has the DNA TGCGCCAGCAGCCTCCGCACAGCGGCTGAGCAGTTCTTC. This codes for CASSLRTAAEQFF. The J gene is TRBJ2-1, the V gene TRBV10-1; maybe TRBD2 (5 bases). The CDR3 spans 13 residues. Germline CDR1 WNHNN, CDR2 SYGVQD (reference sequence). Between the trimmed V and J ends, which lost 6 bases and 9 bases, there was a span of 15 bases.